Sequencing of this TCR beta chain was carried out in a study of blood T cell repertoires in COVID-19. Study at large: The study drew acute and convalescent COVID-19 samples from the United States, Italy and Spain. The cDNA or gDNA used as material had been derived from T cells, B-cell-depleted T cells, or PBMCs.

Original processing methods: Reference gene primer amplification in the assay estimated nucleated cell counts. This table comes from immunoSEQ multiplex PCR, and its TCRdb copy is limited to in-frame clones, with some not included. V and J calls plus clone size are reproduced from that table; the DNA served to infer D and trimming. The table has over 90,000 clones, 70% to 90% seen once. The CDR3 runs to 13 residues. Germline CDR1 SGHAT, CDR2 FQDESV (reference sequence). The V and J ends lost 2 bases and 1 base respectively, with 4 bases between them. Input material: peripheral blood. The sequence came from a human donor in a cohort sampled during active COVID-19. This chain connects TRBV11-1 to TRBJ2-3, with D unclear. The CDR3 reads CASSLQGTDTQYF. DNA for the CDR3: TGTGCCAGCAGCTTACAGGGCACAGATACGCAGTATTTT.